Sequencing of this TCR beta chain was carried out in a study of OX40 agonist ivuxolimab in advanced cancers. The data were produced by immunoSEQ multiplex PCR, yet TCRdb's version contains in-frame clones alone and is incomplete. The table has around 30,000 clones, roughly 76% seen once. V lost 5 bases, J lost 4 bases, and 21 bases lay in between. CDR3 length equals 18 residues. Per germline, CDR1 SEHNR and CDR2 FQNEAQ (reference sequence). This clone has only a few counts. This TCR derives from an adult with an advanced solid tumor such as melanoma, head and neck, liver or kidney cancer. The chain has TRBV7-9 and TRBJ2-6, with D possibly TRBD1 on 6 matching bases. The sample consisted of CD4+ or CD8+ T cells sorted from blood, taken in a trial of the OX40 agonist ivuxolimab. CDR3 residues: CASSGRTATFLGANVLTF. CDR3 coding DNA: TGTGCCAGCAGCGGCCGGACAGCAACATTTTTAGGGGCCAACGTCCTGACTTTC.